This TCR beta chain was obtained from a study of blood T cells in healthy people across ages. Through a sample-barcoded 5' primer and a J-beta primer mix, a second PCR was run for roughly 7 to 11 cycles. A single record per CDR3 protein comes from TCRdb applying MiXCR to the 5' RACE reads. The data show around 990,000 distinct CDR3 sequences, almost 25% seen once. The CDR3 covers 16 residues. V lost 1 base, J lost 2 bases, and 15 bases lay in between. Germline V gene lookup returns CDR1 SGHAT and CDR2 FQNNGV. A further study also used this sample, focusing on T cells of mothers and their children. That work adds: Biologically related mothers and children overlapped slightly more than unrelated pairs, a non-significant difference.

Sequenced material: blood. V is TRBV11-2 and J is TRBJ2-7; D assignment may be TRBD1 or TRBD2 (6 bases each). This receptor was taken from a girl aged 2-10 years in good health. The CDR3 spells CASSLGRGEAAYEQYF. CDR3 coding DNA: TGTGCCAGCAGCTTAGGAAGGGGGGAGGCCGCCTACGAGCAGTACTTC.